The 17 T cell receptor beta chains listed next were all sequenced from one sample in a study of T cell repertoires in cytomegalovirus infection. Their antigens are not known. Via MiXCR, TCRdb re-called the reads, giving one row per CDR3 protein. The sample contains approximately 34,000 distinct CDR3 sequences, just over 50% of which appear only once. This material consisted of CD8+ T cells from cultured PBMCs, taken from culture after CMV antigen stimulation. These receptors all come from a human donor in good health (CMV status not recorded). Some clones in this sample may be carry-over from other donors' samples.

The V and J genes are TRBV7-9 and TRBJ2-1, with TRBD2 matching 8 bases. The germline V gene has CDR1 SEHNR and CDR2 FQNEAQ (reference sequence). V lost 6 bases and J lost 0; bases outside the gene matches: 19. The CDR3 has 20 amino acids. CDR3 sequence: CASSHTPGLGAPGSYNEQFF. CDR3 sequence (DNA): TGTGCCAGCAGTCATACTCCGGGACTAGGTGCCCCTGGCTCCTACAATGAGCAGTTCTTC.

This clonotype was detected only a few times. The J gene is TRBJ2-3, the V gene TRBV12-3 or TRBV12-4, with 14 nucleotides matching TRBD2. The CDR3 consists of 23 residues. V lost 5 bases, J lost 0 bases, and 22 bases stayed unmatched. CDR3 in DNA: TGTGCCAGCAGTCCCTCGACTAGCGGGAGGGTTTTGACCTATCCCTCTAGCACAGATACGCAGTATTTT. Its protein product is CASSPSTSGRVLTYPSSTDTQYF.

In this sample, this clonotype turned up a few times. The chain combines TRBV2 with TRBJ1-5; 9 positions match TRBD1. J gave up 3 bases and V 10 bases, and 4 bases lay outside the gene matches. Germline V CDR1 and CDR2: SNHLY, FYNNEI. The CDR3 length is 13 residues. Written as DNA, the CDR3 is TGTGCCACGGGACAGGGTATCAATCAGCCCCAGCATTTT. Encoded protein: CATGQGINQPQHF.

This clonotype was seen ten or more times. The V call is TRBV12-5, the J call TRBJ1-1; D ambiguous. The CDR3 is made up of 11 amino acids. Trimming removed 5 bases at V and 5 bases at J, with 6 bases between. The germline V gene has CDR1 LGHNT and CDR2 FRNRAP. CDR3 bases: TGTGCTAGTGGTCTCGGAACTGAAGCTTTCTTT. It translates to CASGLGTEAFF.

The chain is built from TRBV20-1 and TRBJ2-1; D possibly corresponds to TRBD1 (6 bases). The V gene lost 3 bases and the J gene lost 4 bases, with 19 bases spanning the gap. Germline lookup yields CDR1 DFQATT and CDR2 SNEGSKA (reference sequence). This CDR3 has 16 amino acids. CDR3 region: CSARGRDNTPYNEQFF. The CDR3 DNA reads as TGCAGTGCTAGGGGCAGGGACAACACACCTTACAATGAGCAGTTCTTC.

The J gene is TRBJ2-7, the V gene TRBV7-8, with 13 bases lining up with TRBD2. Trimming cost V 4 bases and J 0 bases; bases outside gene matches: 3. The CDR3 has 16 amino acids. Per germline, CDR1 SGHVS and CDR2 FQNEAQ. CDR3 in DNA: TGTGCCAGCAGCTGGGGACTAGCGGGGAACTCCTACGAGCAGTACTTC. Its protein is CASSWGLAGNSYEQYF.

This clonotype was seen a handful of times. CDR3 amino acids: CASSSPSREQYF. CDR3 coding DNA: TGTGCCAGCAGCTCCCCGAGTAGGGAGCAGTACTTC. The chain joins TRBV7-9 to TRBJ2-7; no reliable D call. The germline gives CDR1 SEHNR, CDR2 FQNEAQ (reference sequence). V was shortened by 4 bases and J by 7 bases, with 11 bases between the two germline ends. CDR3 size: 12 residues.

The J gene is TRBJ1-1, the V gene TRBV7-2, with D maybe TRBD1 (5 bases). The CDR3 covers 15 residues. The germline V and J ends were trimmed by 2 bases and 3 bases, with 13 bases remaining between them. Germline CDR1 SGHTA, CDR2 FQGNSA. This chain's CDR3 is CASSLSPGRDTEAFF. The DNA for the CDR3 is TGTGCCAGCAGCTTAAGTCCGGGGCGGGACACTGAAGCTTTCTTT.

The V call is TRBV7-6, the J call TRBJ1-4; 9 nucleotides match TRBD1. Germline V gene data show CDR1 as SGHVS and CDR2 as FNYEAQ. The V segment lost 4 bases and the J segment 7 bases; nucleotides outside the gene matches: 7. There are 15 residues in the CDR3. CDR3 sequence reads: CASSSTGTGSEKLFF. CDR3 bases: TGTGCCAGCAGCTCAACCGGGACAGGGTCTGAAAAACTGTTTTTT.

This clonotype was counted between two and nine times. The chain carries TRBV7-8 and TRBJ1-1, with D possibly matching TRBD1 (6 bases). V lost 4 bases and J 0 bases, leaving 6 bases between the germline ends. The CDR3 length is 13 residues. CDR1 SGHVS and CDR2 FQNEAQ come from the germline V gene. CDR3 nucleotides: TGTGCCAGCAGCTCAGGGGTGAACACTGAAGCTTTCTTT. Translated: CASSSGVNTEAFF.

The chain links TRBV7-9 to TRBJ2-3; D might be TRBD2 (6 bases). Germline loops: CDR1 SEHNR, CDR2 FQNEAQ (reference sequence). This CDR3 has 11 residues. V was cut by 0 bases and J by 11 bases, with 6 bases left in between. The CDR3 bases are TGTGCCAGCAGCTTAGCGGGAGGGCAGTATTTT. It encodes CASSLAGGQYF.

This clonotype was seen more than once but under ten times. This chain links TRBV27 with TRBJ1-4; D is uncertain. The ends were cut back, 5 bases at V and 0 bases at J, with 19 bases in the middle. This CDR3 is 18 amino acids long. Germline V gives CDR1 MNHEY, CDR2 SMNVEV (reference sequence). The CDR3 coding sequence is TGTGCCAGCAGTCCCGACTTCACCTGGGCCGCAACTAATGAAAAACTGTTTTTT. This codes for CASSPDFTWAATNEKLFF.

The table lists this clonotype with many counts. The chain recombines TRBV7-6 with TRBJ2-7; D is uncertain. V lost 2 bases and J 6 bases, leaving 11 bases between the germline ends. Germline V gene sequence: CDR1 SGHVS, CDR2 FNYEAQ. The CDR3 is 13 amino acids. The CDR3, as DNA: TGTGCCAGCAGCTTAAAACACCGGCGCGAGCAGTACTTC. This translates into CASSLKHRREQYF.

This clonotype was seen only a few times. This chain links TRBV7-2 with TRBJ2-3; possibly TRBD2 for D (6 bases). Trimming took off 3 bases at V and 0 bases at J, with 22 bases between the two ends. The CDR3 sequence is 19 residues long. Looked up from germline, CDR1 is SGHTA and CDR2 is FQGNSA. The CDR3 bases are TGTGCCAGCAGCTTGACGCAACTAGCTTCCTCTTCTAGCACAGATACGCAGTATTTT. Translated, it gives CASSLTQLASSSSTDTQYF.

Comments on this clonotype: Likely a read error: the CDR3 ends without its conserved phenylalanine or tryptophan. This CDR3 is CASLRSYEQYY. The CDR3 DNA is TGTGCCAGCCTCCGGTCCTACGAGCAGTACTAC. The chain links TRBV2 to TRBJ2-7; D not certain. The CDR3 is 11 amino acids. Germline loops: CDR1 SNHLY, CDR2 FYNNEI. The V end was cut by 8 bases, the J end by 1 base, with 6 bases between.

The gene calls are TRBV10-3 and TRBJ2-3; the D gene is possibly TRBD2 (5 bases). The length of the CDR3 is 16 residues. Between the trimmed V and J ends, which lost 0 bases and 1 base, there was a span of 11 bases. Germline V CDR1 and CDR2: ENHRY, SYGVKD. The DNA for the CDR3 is TGTGCCATCAGTGAGTCAGGACTTCGGGGCACAGATACGCAGTATTTT. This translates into CAISESGLRGTDTQYF.

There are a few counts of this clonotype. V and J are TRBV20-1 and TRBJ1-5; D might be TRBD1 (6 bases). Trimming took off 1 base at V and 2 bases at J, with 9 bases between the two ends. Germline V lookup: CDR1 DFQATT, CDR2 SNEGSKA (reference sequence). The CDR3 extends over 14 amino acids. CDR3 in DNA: TGCAGTGCTAGAGTGGGGGCGGGCAATCAGCCCCAGCATTTT. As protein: CSARVGAGNQPQHF.